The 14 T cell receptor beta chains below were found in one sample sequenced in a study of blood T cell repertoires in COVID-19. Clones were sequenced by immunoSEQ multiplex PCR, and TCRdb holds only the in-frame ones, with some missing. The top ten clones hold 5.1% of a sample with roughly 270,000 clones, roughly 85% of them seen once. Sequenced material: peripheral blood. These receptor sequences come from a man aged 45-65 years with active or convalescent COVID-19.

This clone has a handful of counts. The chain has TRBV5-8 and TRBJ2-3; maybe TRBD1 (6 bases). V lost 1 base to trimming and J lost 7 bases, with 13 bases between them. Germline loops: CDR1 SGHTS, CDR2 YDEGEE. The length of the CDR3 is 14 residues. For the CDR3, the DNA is TGTGCCAGCAGCTTGATTGGGGGCTTGAATACGCAGTATTTT. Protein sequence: CASSLIGGLNTQYF.

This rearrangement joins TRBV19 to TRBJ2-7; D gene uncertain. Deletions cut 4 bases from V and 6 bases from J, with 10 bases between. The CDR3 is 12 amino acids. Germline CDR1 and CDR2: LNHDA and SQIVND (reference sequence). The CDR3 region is CASSTQSLEQYF. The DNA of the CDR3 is TGTGCCAGTAGTACACAGTCTCTCGAGCAGTACTTC. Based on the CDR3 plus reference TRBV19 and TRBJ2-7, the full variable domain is DGGITQSPKYLFRKEGQNVTLSCEQNLNHDAMYWYRQDPGQGLRLIYYSQIVNDFQKGDIAEGYSVSREKKESFPLTVTSAQKNPTAFYLCASSTQSLEQYFGPGTRLTVT.

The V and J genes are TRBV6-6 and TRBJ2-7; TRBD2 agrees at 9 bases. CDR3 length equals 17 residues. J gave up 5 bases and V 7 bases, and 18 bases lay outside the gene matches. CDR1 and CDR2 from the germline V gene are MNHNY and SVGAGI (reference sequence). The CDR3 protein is CASNRSAGGPGLNEQYF. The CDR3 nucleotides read TGTGCCAGCAATCGATCAGCGGGAGGCCCAGGTTTGAACGAGCAGTACTTC.

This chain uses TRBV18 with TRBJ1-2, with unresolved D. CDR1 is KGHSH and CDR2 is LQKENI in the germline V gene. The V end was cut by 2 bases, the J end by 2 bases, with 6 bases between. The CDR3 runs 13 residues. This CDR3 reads CASSPEENYGYTF. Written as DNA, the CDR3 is TGTGCCAGCTCACCAGAGGAGAACTATGGCTACACCTTC.

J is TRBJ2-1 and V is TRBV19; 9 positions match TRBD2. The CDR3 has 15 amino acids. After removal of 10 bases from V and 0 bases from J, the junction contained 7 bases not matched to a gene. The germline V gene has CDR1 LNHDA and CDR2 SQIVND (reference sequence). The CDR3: CATHSGSSSYNEQFF. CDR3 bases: TGTGCCACCCATAGCGGGAGTAGCTCCTACAATGAGCAGTTCTTC.

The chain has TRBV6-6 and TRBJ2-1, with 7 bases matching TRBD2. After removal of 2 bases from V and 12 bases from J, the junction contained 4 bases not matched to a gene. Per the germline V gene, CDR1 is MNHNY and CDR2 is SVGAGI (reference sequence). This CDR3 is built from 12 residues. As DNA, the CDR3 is TGTGCCAGCAGTTACCTGGGGGAGGGGCAGTTCTTC. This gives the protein CASSYLGEGQFF.

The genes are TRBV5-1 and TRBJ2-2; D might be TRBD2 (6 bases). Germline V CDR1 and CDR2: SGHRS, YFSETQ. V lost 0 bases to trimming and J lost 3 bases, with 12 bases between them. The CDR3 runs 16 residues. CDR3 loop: CASSLGLWGDTGELFF. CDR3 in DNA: TGCGCCAGCAGCTTGGGGCTCTGGGGGGACACCGGGGAGCTGTTTTTT.

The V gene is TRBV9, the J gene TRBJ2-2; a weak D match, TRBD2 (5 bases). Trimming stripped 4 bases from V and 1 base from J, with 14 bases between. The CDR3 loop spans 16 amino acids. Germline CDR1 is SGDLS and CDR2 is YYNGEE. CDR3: CASSPPIALNTGELFF. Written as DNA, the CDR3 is TGTGCCAGCAGCCCCCCGATAGCGTTGAACACCGGGGAGCTGTTTTTT.

Here the CDR3 DNA reads TGTGCCAGCAGCAGCGGTCAGACAGGGAGCACTGAAGCTTTCTTT. Translated: CASSSGQTGSTEAFF. J is TRBJ1-1 and V is TRBV28; 7 bases are a match to TRBD1. After removal of 6 bases from V and 4 bases from J, the junction contained 11 bases not matched to a gene. The length of the CDR3 is 15 residues. The germline V gene has CDR1 MDHEN and CDR2 SYDVKM.

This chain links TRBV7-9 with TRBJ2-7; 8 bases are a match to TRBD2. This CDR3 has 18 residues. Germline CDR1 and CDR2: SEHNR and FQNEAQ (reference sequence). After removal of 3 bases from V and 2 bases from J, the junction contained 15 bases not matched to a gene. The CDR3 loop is CASSLERGWREETYEQYF. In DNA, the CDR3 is TGTGCCAGCAGCTTGGAAAGGGGGTGGCGGGAGGAAACCTACGAGCAGTACTTC.

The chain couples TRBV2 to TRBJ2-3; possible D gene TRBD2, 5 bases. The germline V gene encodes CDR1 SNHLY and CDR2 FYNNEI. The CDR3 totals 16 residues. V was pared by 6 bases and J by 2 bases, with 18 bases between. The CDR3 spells CASRRAGLSDTDTQYF. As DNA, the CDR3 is TGTGCCAGCAGGCGGGCCGGCTTATCCGACACAGATACGCAGTATTTT.

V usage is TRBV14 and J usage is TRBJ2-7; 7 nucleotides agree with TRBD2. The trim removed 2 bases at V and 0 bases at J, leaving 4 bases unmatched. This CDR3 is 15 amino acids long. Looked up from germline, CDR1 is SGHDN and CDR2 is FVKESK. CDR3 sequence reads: CASSQTGGYSYEQYF. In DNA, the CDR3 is TGTGCCAGCAGCCAAACGGGGGGATACTCCTACGAGCAGTACTTC.

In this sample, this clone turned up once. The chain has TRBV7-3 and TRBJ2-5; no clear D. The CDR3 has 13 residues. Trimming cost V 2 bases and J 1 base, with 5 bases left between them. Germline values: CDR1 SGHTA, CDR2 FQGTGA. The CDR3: CASSLGLQETQYF. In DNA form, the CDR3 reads TGTGCCAGCAGCTTAGGCCTCCAAGAGACCCAGTACTTC.

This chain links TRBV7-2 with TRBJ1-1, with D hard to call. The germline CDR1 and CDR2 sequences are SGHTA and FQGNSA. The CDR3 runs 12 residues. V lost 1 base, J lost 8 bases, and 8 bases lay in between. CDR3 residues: CASSLDRVEAFF. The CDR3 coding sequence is TGTGCCAGCAGCTTAGATCGGGTAGAAGCTTTCTTT.